Sequencing of this T cell receptor beta chain was carried out in a study of T cells after yellow fever vaccination. Study-level points and caveats: In post-booster samples, most primary-vaccination clones reappeared (approximately 95% CD4, roughly 90% CD8). On re-exposure, the response was weaker but peaked faster, at day 5 versus 15.

Details on this clonotype: Antigen specificity is unknown.

In TCRdb, the 5' RACE reads were re-called with MiXCR into one record per CDR3 protein. The sample lists around 320,000 distinct CDR3 sequences, roughly a tenth seen once, with 3% to 3.5% in the top ten. This sequence was found in a man between 18 and 35 years old who received the YFV17D yellow fever vaccine. This specimen was CD4+ T cells sorted from PBMCs, taken 45 days after the yellow fever booster vaccination.

In nucleotides, the CDR3 is TGTGCCGGGGGGGGATGGGAGACCCAGTACTTC. Protein: CAGGGWETQYF. The gene calls are TRBV28 and TRBJ2-5, with 7 bases identical to TRBD2. Germline CDR1 and CDR2: MDHEN and SYDVKM. V was clipped by 11 bases and J by 5 bases; unmatched bases: 5. This CDR3 comprises 11 residues. The variable domain in full, with the rest retrieved from reference TRBV28 and TRBJ2-5, is DVKVTQSSRYLVKRTGEKVFLECVQDMDHENMFWYRQDPGLGLRLIYFSYDVKMKEKGDIPEGYSVSREKKERFSLILESASTNQTSMYLCAGGGWETQYFGPGTRLLVL.